These 29 T cell receptor beta chains were all obtained from the same sample, sequenced in a study of blood T cell repertoires in COVID-19. Repertoires were generated with immunoSEQ multiplex PCR, while TCRdb's copy carries only in-frame clones and drops some. Counted here are about 13,000 clones, 65% to 90% occurring once; the ten biggest clones make up approximately 50%. Input material: peripheral blood. These receptors came from an older man with acute or convalescent COVID-19.

The chain carries TRBV3-1 (or the pseudogene TRBV3-2) and TRBJ2-3; D possibly corresponds to TRBD1 (5 bases). V shed 2 bases and J shed 8 bases, with 23 bases lying between them. The length of the CDR3 is 17 residues. Germline assignment: CDR1 LGHDT and CDR2 YNNKEL (reference sequence). The DNA of the CDR3 is TGTGCCAGCAGCCAAAATGGGGTACGGACACACAGAGGTACGCAGTATTTT. The encoded protein is CASSQNGVRTHRGTQYF.

This chain joins TRBV11-2 and TRBJ1-2; D is perhaps TRBD1 (5 bases). This CDR3 is 14 amino acids long. Trimming took 5 bases from V and 0 from J, leaving 10 bases between them. Germline values: CDR1 SGHAT, CDR2 FQNNGV. Here the CDR3 reads CASSPGEANYGYTF. CDR3 sequence (DNA): TGTGCCAGCAGCCCGGGGGAAGCTAACTATGGCTACACCTTC.

This chain connects TRBV21-1 to TRBJ2-7; the table assigns TRBD1, which was not confirmed against the DNA. TRBV21-1 is marked as a pseudogene. This CDR3 spans 13 amino acids. CDR3 sequence (DNA): TGTGCCAGCAGCAAAGACCTTCAGTACGAGCAGTACTTC. Protein product: CASSKDLQYEQYF.

The sample holds a few counts of this clone. This chain connects TRBV15 to TRBJ2-7, with unresolved D. V dropped 1 base and J dropped 4 bases, with 11 bases sitting between them. Germline CDR1 and CDR2: LNHNV and YYDKDF (reference sequence). The CDR3 is 14 residues long. The CDR3 DNA sequence: TGTGCCACCAGCAGAGGGCCCCAAAAATACGAGCAGTACTTC. This sequence encodes CATSRGPQKYEQYF.

This clone was detected once. The chain links TRBV5-4 to TRBJ1-1, with D unresolved. Looked up from germline, CDR1 is SGHNT and CDR2 is YYREEE (reference sequence). The length of the CDR3 is 14 residues. V was pared by 4 bases and J by 0 bases, with 10 bases between. The chain's CDR3 is CASSLDLLNTEAFF. The DNA for the CDR3 is TGTGCCAGCAGCCTCGACTTACTGAACACTGAAGCTTTCTTT.

The chain combines TRBV7-9 with TRBJ2-5; 11 bases line up with TRBD1. Germline V gene lookup returns CDR1 SEHNR and CDR2 FQNEAQ (reference sequence). CDR3 length: 12 residues. With 9 bases clipped from V and 5 bases from J, the junction kept 2 bases outside the gene matches. The CDR3 here is CARGQGGETQYF. DNA of the CDR3: TGTGCCAGGGGACAGGGGGGCGAGACCCAGTACTTC.

This chain joins TRBV5-1 and TRBJ2-1; 10 bases map to TRBD2. This CDR3 has 15 residues. The trim removed 4 bases at V and 4 bases at J, leaving 5 bases unmatched. From germline, CDR1 is SGHRS and CDR2 YFSETQ. CDR3 DNA sequence: TGCGCCAGCAGCAGCACTAGCGGGGCGTACAATGAGCAGTTCTTC. The encoded protein is CASSSTSGAYNEQFF.

This clone has a single count. The V gene is TRBV5-4, the J gene TRBJ1-2, with 9 bases that match TRBD1. With V trimmed by 4 bases and J by 8 bases, 18 bases remained unmatched. CDR1 is SGHNT and CDR2 is YYREEE in the germline V gene (reference sequence). This CDR3 region has 17 residues. CDR3 bases: TGTGCCAGCAGCCTCCGGGACAGGGTCCTCATGGGGAAGGGCTACACCTTC. It codes for CASSLRDRVLMGKGYTF.

Within the sample, this clone is medium-sized. The chain joins TRBV13 to TRBJ2-3, with TRBD1 as a possible D gene (6 bases). Looked up from germline, CDR1 is PRHDT and CDR2 is FYEKMQ (reference sequence). The V end was cut by 5 bases, the J end by 3 bases, with 12 bases between. This CDR3 has 14 residues. The CDR3: CASSTQTGTDTQYF. In nucleotides, the CDR3 is TGTGCCAGCAGCACCCAAACAGGGACAGATACGCAGTATTTT.

The chain links TRBV2 to TRBJ2-7, with D possibly matching TRBD1 (6 bases). The CDR3 has 12 amino acids. Germline-derived CDR1 and CDR2 are SNHLY and FYNNEI. Between the trimmed V and J ends, which lost 7 bases and 0 bases, there was a span of 7 bases. In nucleotides, the CDR3 is TGTGCCAGCAACAGGGTCTCCTACGAGCAGTACTTC. Translated, it gives CASNRVSYEQYF.

The chain has TRBV11-2 and TRBJ2-1; D may be TRBD2 (6 bases). The CDR3 loop spans 14 amino acids. V lost 8 bases to trimming and J lost 8 bases, with 19 bases between them. Germline lookup yields CDR1 SGHAT and CDR2 FQNNGV. CDR3 in amino acids: CASGFGGSRDEQFF. CDR3 nucleotides: TGTGCCAGCGGATTTGGGGGGAGCCGGGATGAGCAGTTCTTC.

The chain links TRBV4-2 to TRBJ2-2; 8 nucleotides line up with TRBD2. The CDR3 spans 15 residues. Germline loops: CDR1 LGHNA, CDR2 YNFKEQ. Trimming removed 5 bases from V and 1 base from J; junction bases left unmatched: 3. The CDR3 nucleotides read TGTGCCAGCAGCTATGCGGGGGGGAACACCGGGGAGCTGTTTTTT. Its protein is CASSYAGGNTGELFF.

The V call is TRBV7-3, the J call TRBJ2-1; TRBD2 agrees at 7 bases. There are 17 residues in the CDR3. V shed 4 bases, J shed 0 bases, and the junction held 9 bases outside the gene matches. CDR1 and CDR2 (germline): SGHTA, FQGTGA. CDR3 sequence reads: CASSSSGTWSSYNEQFF. The CDR3 DNA follows: TGTGCCAGCAGCTCGAGCGGGACCTGGAGCTCCTACAATGAGCAGTTCTTC.

The rearrangement links TRBV5-1 to TRBJ1-6; D remains unclear. V lost 0 bases and J lost 9, with 10 bases in between. This CDR3 comprises 14 residues. Germline V gene sequence: CDR1 SGHRS, CDR2 YFSETQ. CDR3 in amino acids: CASSLEPRGSPLHF. The DNA of the CDR3 is TGCGCCAGCAGCTTGGAACCCCGGGGTTCACCCCTCCACTTT. Looking up the rest from reference TRBV5-1 and TRBJ1-6 gives the full variable domain: KAGVTQTPRYLIKTRGQQVTLSCSPISGHRSVSWYQQTPGQGLQFLFEYFSETQRNKGNFPGRFSGRQFSNSRSEMNVSTLELGDSALYLCASSLEPRGSPLHFGNGTRLTVT.

CDR3 DNA sequence: TGCGCCAGCAGCTTGGTCTTATTTACAGGGGGATCTGGGGCCAACGTCCTGACTTTC. Translated: CASSLVLFTGGSGANVLTF. The rearrangement links TRBV5-1 to TRBJ2-6, with TRBD1 matching over 8 bases. This CDR3 has 19 residues. Unmatched junction bases numbered 9, after V lost 0 bases and J lost 1 base. Germline CDR1 is SGHRS and CDR2 is YFSETQ.

This clone has a single count. This chain connects TRBV5-6 to TRBJ2-7; D might be TRBD2 (5 bases). V was trimmed by 4 bases and J by 2 bases, leaving 22 bases between them. Germline-derived CDR1 and CDR2 are SGHDT and YYEEEE. The CDR3 is 17 amino acids. The CDR3 region is CASSPLGGFGGAYEQYF. The CDR3 bases are TGTGCCAGCAGCCCCTTAGGCGGGTTTGGAGGAGCCTACGAGCAGTACTTC.

This chain joins TRBV5-4 and TRBJ2-1; 9 positions match TRBD2. CDR1 and CDR2 from the germline V gene are SGHNT and YYREEE (reference sequence). The CDR3 consists of 15 residues. Trimming cost V 1 base and J 7 bases; bases outside gene matches: 6. This CDR3 is CASSLRRGGINEQFF. The CDR3 DNA reads as TGTGCCAGCAGCTTGAGGCGGGGGGGAATTAATGAGCAGTTCTTC.

The V call is TRBV11-3, the J call TRBJ2-1; 12 nucleotides match TRBD2. In germline, CDR1 is SGHNT, CDR2 YENEEA. CDR3 length equals 18 residues. Unmatched junction bases numbered 11, after V lost 5 bases and J lost 3 bases. CDR3 DNA sequence: TGTGCCAGCAGCCAAGGACTAGCGGGATTCACCGGCTACAATGAGCAGTTCTTC. Its translation: CASSQGLAGFTGYNEQFF.

This rearrangement joins TRBV5-1 to TRBJ2-1; TRBD1 agrees at 9 bases. The CDR3 is 16 amino acids. With 4 bases clipped from V and 3 bases from J, the junction kept 8 bases outside the gene matches. The germline CDR1 and CDR2 sequences are SGHRS and YFSETQ. CDR3 nucleotide sequence: TGCGCCAGCAGCCCAGAACCGGGACAGGGCTACAATGAGCAGTTCTTC. Translated, it gives CASSPEPGQGYNEQFF.

The chain employs TRBV18 and TRBJ2-2; D remains ambiguous. In germline, CDR1 is KGHSH, CDR2 LQKENI. The CDR3 consists of 14 residues. Trimming stripped 3 bases from V and 5 bases from J, with 10 bases between. CDR3 nucleotides: TGTGCCAGCTCACCGGCGAGGATTACCGGGGAGCTGTTTTTT. Amino acid sequence: CASSPARITGELFF. Full variable domain (outside the CDR3, taken from reference TRBV18 and TRBJ2-2): NAGVMQNPRHLVRRRGQEARLRCSPMKGHSHVYWYRQLPEEGLKFMVYLQKENIIDESGMPKERFSAEFPKEGPSILRIQQVVRGDSAAYFCASSPARITGELFFGEGSRLTVL.

The chain links TRBV5-1 to TRBJ1-4; no clear D. Germline values: CDR1 SGHRS, CDR2 YFSETQ. V gave up 5 bases and J gave up 4 bases, with 9 bases separating them. The length of the CDR3 is 13 residues. In DNA form, the CDR3 reads TGCGCCAGCAGTCTCGGACTTAATGAAAAACTGTTTTTT. It yields the protein CASSLGLNEKLFF. Full variable domain (rest looked up from reference TRBV5-1 and TRBJ1-4): KAGVTQTPRYLIKTRGQQVTLSCSPISGHRSVSWYQQTPGQGLQFLFEYFSETQRNKGNFPGRFSGRQFSNSRSEMNVSTLELGDSALYLCASSLGLNEKLFFGSGTQLSVL.

This chain uses TRBV19 with TRBJ1-2; TRBD1 might be the D (5 bases). This CDR3 comprises 18 residues. The V end was cut by 5 bases, the J end by 6 bases, with 28 bases between. Germline CDR1 and CDR2: LNHDA and SQIVND (reference sequence). The CDR3 DNA sequence: TGTGCCAGTAGTTCGAGAAGGCTGGGGCTCGGGACTGAAAATGGCTACACCTTC. This translates into CASSSRRLGLGTENGYTF.

The chain combines TRBV5-1 with TRBJ2-7, with 10 bases aligning to TRBD1. This CDR3 region has 15 residues. The V gene's germline CDR1 is SGHRS and CDR2 YFSETQ. Trimming removed 5 bases from V and 1 base from J; junction bases left unmatched: 6. CDR3 sequence reads: CASRETGQGSYEQYF. As DNA, the CDR3 is TGCGCCAGCAGGGAAACGGGACAGGGGTCCTACGAGCAGTACTTC.

This chain joins TRBV27 and TRBJ2-7, with D perhaps matching TRBD2 (6 bases). Trimming left V 1 base short and J 5 bases short, with 21 bases between. From germline, CDR1 is MNHEY and CDR2 SMNVEV (reference sequence). The CDR3 is 17 amino acids. The CDR3 nucleotides read TGTGCCAGCAGTTTATTTGCCCCGGCGGGGAGGAAGGACGAGCAGTACTTC. Translating it yields CASSLFAPAGRKDEQYF.

The CDR3: CASSLAGGLVIDTQYF. DNA for the CDR3: TGTGCCAGCAGTCTTGCGGGGGGGCTAGTGATAGATACGCAGTATTTT. This sequence joins TRBV3-1 (or the pseudogene TRBV3-2) and TRBJ2-3; 9 positions match TRBD2. The CDR3 is 16 amino acids. Losses at the gene ends were 6 bases for V and 5 bases for J; bases not matched to a gene: 12. Germline values: CDR1 LGHDT, CDR2 YNNKEL (reference sequence).

The chain is built from TRBV5-1 and TRBJ1-4; possible D gene TRBD1, 5 bases. Germline V gene lookup returns CDR1 SGHRS and CDR2 YFSETQ. The CDR3 totals 15 residues. Trimming pared 0 bases from V and 3 bases from J, leaving 9 bases between. This CDR3 is CASSLARAANEKLFF. The CDR3 DNA is TGCGCCAGCAGCTTGGCCAGGGCGGCTAATGAAAAACTGTTTTTT.

This clone was counted only a few times. V gene TRBV3-1 (or the pseudogene TRBV3-2) combines with J gene TRBJ2-3, with 7 bases aligning to TRBD1. Per germline, CDR1 LGHDT and CDR2 YNNKEL (reference sequence). J was trimmed by 3 bases and V by 5 bases; bases with no gene match: 8. CDR3 length equals 15 residues. The CDR3: CASSSRQGKTDTQYF. The CDR3 coding sequence is TGTGCCAGCAGCAGTAGACAGGGAAAAACAGATACGCAGTATTTT.

This chain joins TRBV3-1 (or the pseudogene TRBV3-2) and TRBJ2-2, with 10 bases aligning to TRBD2. The CDR3 sequence is 16 residues long. V lost 5 bases and J lost 5; bases outside the gene matches: 8. The germline CDR1 and CDR2 sequences are LGHDT and YNNKEL (reference sequence). CDR3 coding DNA: TGTGCCAGCAGCGGCTCTGGACTAGCGGCAACCGGGGAGCTGTTTTTT. Translating it yields CASSGSGLAATGELFF.

The chain uses TRBV19 and TRBJ2-2; D is uncertain. V lost 6 bases and J 0 bases, leaving 11 bases between the germline ends. Germline lookup yields CDR1 LNHDA and CDR2 SQIVND (reference sequence). The CDR3 runs to 15 residues. CDR3 nucleotide sequence: TGTGCCAGTAGCCCCAACCGAGCGAACACCGGGGAGCTGTTTTTT. Translated: CASSPNRANTGELFF. Based on the CDR3 plus reference TRBV19 and TRBJ2-2, the full variable domain is DGGITQSPKYLFRKEGQNVTLSCEQNLNHDAMYWYRQDPGQGLRLIYYSQIVNDFQKGDIAEGYSVSREKKESFPLTVTSAQKNPTAFYLCASSPNRANTGELFFGEGSRLTVL.